The TCR beta chain described here comes from a study of tumor-infiltrating lymphocytes in primary liver carcinoma. Alongside blood RNA obtained from unsorted whole blood, germline DNA was also extracted. Per germline, CDR1 MDHEN and CDR2 SYDVKM. The germline V and J ends were trimmed by 5 bases and 4 bases, with 11 bases remaining between them. The CDR3 spans 14 residues. Production of TCR beta cDNA used approximately 480 ng total RNA together with a constant-region primer. Sequencing libraries for TCR beta derived from three nested multiplex PCR rounds that used slightly modified ARM-PCR. A C-beta reverse primer was combined with TRBV1-TRBV30 forward primers in the first two PCR rounds, and each round had around 10 cycles. One entry per CDR3 protein, called by TCRdb with MiXCR from the multiplex PCR reads. Here the sample spans about 320,000 distinct CDR3 sequences, 65% being singletons.

The specimen sequenced was peripheral blood. The sequence derives from a man aged 35-49 years with primary liver carcinoma and hepatitis B virus infection. The chain combines TRBV28 with TRBJ1-4; D is unresolved. The CDR3 nucleotides are TGTGCCAGCAGTCAGCCTAGCATTAATGAAAAACTGTTTTTT. Its protein is CASSQPSINEKLFF.